A selection of T cell receptor beta chains follows, all from one sample in a study of OX40 agonist ivuxolimab in advanced cancers. Libraries were prepared by immunoSEQ multiplex PCR; TCRdb keeps only in-frame clonotypes and omits some of them. This sample carries about 76,000 clones, around nine tenths of them seen once, and the ten largest clones take over 10%. Source: CD4+ or CD8+ T cells sorted from blood, taken in a trial of the OX40 agonist ivuxolimab. The receptors here all came from an adult with an advanced solid tumor such as melanoma, head and neck, liver or kidney cancer. CDR3s leave out the opening cysteine and the closing phenylalanine or tryptophan. The size of a clone is reported for some rows only, either as once, few or many, or as a class for expanded clones.

>TRBV11-2|TRBJ2-5|-
ASSLDLVGPPETQY
>TRBV18|TRBJ1-5|-
ASSLDGEGNQPQH
>TRBV5-4|TRBJ2-1|few
ASSSYSSDEQF
>TRBV27|TRBJ2-2|-
ASSLRDYPTGELF
>TRBV11-2|TRBJ2-7|-
ASSAAGLRSSYEQY
>TRBV7-9|TRBJ1-2|-
ASSLQGVHYGYT
>TRBV6-6|TRBJ2-7|-
ASSLRRDYEQY
>TRBV9|TRBJ2-7|-
ASSVAGQGLYEQY
>TRBV27|TRBJ1-5|-
ASSFQGQGNQPQH
>TRBV6-1|TRBJ2-3|-
ASSQLAGSTDTQY
>TRBV7-2|TRBJ1-1|-
ASSDSDRETLNTEAF
>TRBV9|TRBJ2-1|-
ASSLRLGGSVQSSYNEQF
>TRBV2|TRBJ1-5|-
ASSPDASNQPQH
>TRBV4-1|TRBJ2-5|-
ASSQDMAGTQETQY
>TRBV19|TRBJ1-2|-
ASSTRQEGGGYT
>TRBV12-5|TRBJ1-5|-
ASGPGTGRPH
>TRBV4-1|TRBJ1-4|-
ASSQARPATNEKLF
>TRBV25-1|TRBJ1-1|-
ASSSGRGSAF
>TRBV4-1|TRBJ2-2|-
ASSPATGIQF
>TRBV5-6|TRBJ2-3|-
ASSFADRADTQY
>TRBV11-3|TRBJ1-4|-
ASSLGGSGEKLF
>TRBV29-1|TRBJ2-7|once
SVEVPLSYEQY
>TRBV6-6|TRBJ1-2|-
ASSYGDYGYT
>TRBV5-1|TRBJ2-2|once
ASSSTGAGELF
>TRBV18|TRBJ2-3|-
ASSLGGSTDTQY
>TRBV2|TRBJ1-5|few
ASSGQGVGNQPQH
>TRBV19|TRBJ2-1|-
ASSSITGQAISYNEQF
>TRBV10-1|TRBJ2-2|-
ASQSTGGELF
>TRBV5-8|TRBJ1-4|once
ASSLTGTNEKLF
>TRBV27|TRBJ2-3|-
ASSQTSSKADTQY
>TRBV9|TRBJ2-7|-
ASSSEGEPSYEQY
>TRBV7-8|TRBJ2-2|-
ASSLSLASTGELF
>TRBV5-1|TRBJ2-1|-
ASSLPPRLDNEQF
>TRBV10-3|TRBJ2-1|-
AISDRGGDNEQF
>TRBV4-1|TRBJ1-1|-
ASSQGPGGVTEAF
>TRBV7-8|TRBJ2-7|-
ASSPGPRTYEQY
>TRBV28|TRBJ2-7|-
ASSSPAGGRNYEQY
>TRBV30|TRBJ2-1|-
AWAAGGPYNEQF
>TRBV7-9|TRBJ1-2|-
ASSQGQYVNYGYT
>TRBV18|TRBJ1-5|-
ASSGGEPYSNQPQH
>TRBV19|TRBJ2-7|-
ASSISIAYEQY
>TRBV27|TRBJ1-1|-
ASSWGGNTEAF
>TRBV19|TRBJ2-4|-
ASTGSLYNIQY
>TRBV11-3|TRBJ1-1|-
ASSSRTGLNTEAF
>TRBV19|TRBJ2-6|once
ASSLGLAGASGANVLT
>TRBV27|TRBJ2-7|-
ATRRASGRASEQY
>TRBV29-1|TRBJ1-2|-
SVRWRSVRDYGYT
>TRBV4-1|TRBJ1-2|-
ASSQGRSGPFRGYT
>TRBV14|TRBJ2-5|medium-sized
ASSQARETQY
>TRBV9|TRBJ2-2|-
ASSPHAGDGGELF
>TRBV25-1|TRBJ2-1|-
ASRDSGPSSYNEQF
>TRBV18|TRBJ1-1|-
ASSPPNGLEEKNTEAF
>TRBV27|TRBJ2-7|-
ASSNRVSYEQY
>TRBV29-1|TRBJ2-6|-
SVEQREAGANVLT
>TRBV7-7|TRBJ2-1|-
ASSFLAGGGQGEEQF
>TRBV5-1|TRBJ2-7|-
ASSYEQY
>TRBV11-2|TRBJ1-2|-
ASSSIKRGGYGYT
>TRBV16|TRBJ1-2|-
ASSQSGFGSNYGYT
>TRBV5-4|TRBJ2-3|once
ASTPEVAASTDTQY
>TRBV11-2|TRBJ2-7|-
ASSLELTSGGLYEQY